Shown below are 29 T cell receptor beta chains from a single sample sequenced in a study of Graves' ophthalmopathy and Graves' hyperthyroidism. Using RNA transcripts, the TCR beta CDR3 regions were amplified. Scientists carried out first-round RT-PCR using HTBI primers and then a second-round multiplex PCR. Via MiXCR, TCRdb re-called the multiplex PCR reads, giving one row per CDR3 protein. The sample yields about 25,000 distinct CDR3 sequences, roughly 50% seen once. The source material was peripheral blood. These receptors were taken from an adult woman with stable Graves' hyperthyroidism.

Judged by abundance, this clonotype is medium-sized. The J gene is TRBJ2-3, the V gene TRBV20-1, with 7 nucleotides matching TRBD2. The CDR3 has 14 amino acids. Germline loops: CDR1 DFQATT, CDR2 SNEGSKA (reference sequence). Germline trimming cut 2 bases from V and 4 bases from J; bases unmatched to any gene: 6. CDR3 nucleotides: TGCAGTGCTAGATGGGGCGGGAGATCAGATACGCAGTATTTT. The encoded protein is CSARWGGRSDTQYF.

The V gene is TRBV19, the J gene TRBJ2-2; weak D call: TRBD1 (6 bases). V lost 3 bases and J lost 13, with 12 bases in between. The germline CDR1 and CDR2 sequences are LNHDA and SQIVND (reference sequence). CDR3 length equals 12 residues. The CDR3: CASSILTRGLFF. As DNA, the CDR3 is TGTGCCAGTAGTATCCTCACCAGGGGGCTGTTTTTT.

This clonotype was counted ten times or more. CDR3 sequence: CASSLVGGANEKLFF. The CDR3 region has the DNA TGTGCCAGCAGCTTAGTTGGGGGGGCTAATGAAAAACTGTTTTTT. The chain couples TRBV7-8 to TRBJ1-4; D is possibly TRBD1 (5 bases). Per germline, CDR1 SGHVS and CDR2 FQNEAQ. This CDR3 is built from 15 residues. V lost 1 base, J lost 3 bases, and 9 bases lay in between.

This clonotype occurred many times. The chain is built from TRBV20-1 and TRBJ2-1; 15 bases are a match to TRBD2. CDR3 length: 17 amino acids. Germline CDR1 is DFQATT and CDR2 is SNEGSKA (reference sequence). V shed 0 bases and J 12 bases; nucleotides not matched to a gene: 12. For the CDR3, the DNA is TGCAGTGCTAGAGAAGGGACTAGCGGGAGGTGGGGCGACGGGCAGTTCTTC. Translating it yields CSAREGTSGRWGDGQFF.

This rearrangement joins TRBV24-1 to TRBJ2-3; D possibly matches TRBD1 or TRBD2 (5 bases each). The CDR3 length is 16 residues. V gave up 8 bases and J gave up 1 base, with 18 bases separating them. From germline, CDR1 is KGHDR and CDR2 SFDVKD. CDR3 in DNA: TGTGCCACCATTTCCGGGGCTCTTCCCTGCACAGATACGCAGTATTTT. Its protein is CATISGALPCTDTQYF.

Ten or more counts support this clonotype. The V and J genes are TRBV28 and TRBJ2-7; D unresolved. V was shortened by 3 bases and J by 0 bases, with 6 bases between the two germline ends. CDR3 length: 13 amino acids. Germline V gene lookup returns CDR1 MDHEN and CDR2 SYDVKM. CDR3 nucleotide sequence: TGTGCCAGCAGTTTTCGCTTCTCCTACGAGCAGTACTTC. Its translation is CASSFRFSYEQYF.

By sample fraction, this clonotype is medium-sized. This chain uses TRBV9 with TRBJ2-3; D possibly corresponds to TRBD2 (5 bases). Between the trimmed V and J ends, which lost 3 bases and 3 bases, there was a span of 14 bases. The CDR3 is made up of 15 amino acids. Germline-derived CDR1 and CDR2 are SGDLS and YYNGEE. CDR3 nucleotide sequence: TGTGCCAGCAGCGCCCGAGGGAGAGTGACAGATACGCAGTATTTT. This codes for CASSARGRVTDTQYF.

In its sample, this clonotype ranks as medium-sized. The rearrangement joins TRBV10-1 to TRBJ2-2, with 13 bases fitting TRBD2. J gave up 7 bases and V 3 bases, and 11 bases lay outside the gene matches. In germline, CDR1 is WNHNN, CDR2 SYGVQD (reference sequence). This CDR3 has 18 amino acids. CDR3 sequence: CASSDPGLAGVGFGELFF. The CDR3 DNA is TGCGCCAGCAGTGACCCCGGACTAGCGGGAGTTGGTTTCGGGGAGCTGTTTTTT.

Concerning this clonotype: One end of the junction fails to match germline, which may point to a read error. The chain joins TRBV10-3 to TRBJ1-2; D gene uncertain. The length of the CDR3 is 15 residues. Germline assignment: CDR1 ENHRY and CDR2 SYGVKD. The CDR3 nucleotides are TGTGCCATCAGTGTGTCGTCAGTGGACCAGTATGGCTACTCCTTC. This translates into CAISVSSVDQYGYSF.

About this clonotype: The conserved closing phenylalanine or tryptophan is absent in this CDR3, likely reflecting a read error. This chain uses TRBV7-2 with TRBJ2-5; perhaps TRBD1 as D (7 bases). The germline CDR1 and CDR2 sequences are SGHTA and FQGNSA. The CDR3 is made up of 13 amino acids. The V end was cut by 6 bases, the J end by 2 bases, with 10 bases between. CDR3 DNA: TGTGCCAGCAGGGAGGGGGCGCAAGAGACCCAGTACTCC. Translating gives CASREGAQETQYS.

The rearrangement uses TRBV2 and TRBJ1-3, with TRBD1 as a possible D gene (5 bases). V lost 8 bases and J 0 bases, leaving 17 bases between the germline ends. CDR3 length: 16 residues. Germline V gene lookup returns CDR1 SNHLY and CDR2 FYNNEI. DNA for the CDR3: TGTGCCAGCTCACAAGGACACCCAAGCTCTGGAAACACCATATATTTT. This codes for CASSQGHPSSGNTIYF.

CDR3 in amino acids: CSVKSTGTSSYEQYF. The CDR3 nucleotides read TGCAGCGTTAAATCTACCGGGACTAGCTCCTACGAGCAGTACTTC. V is TRBV29-1 and J is TRBJ2-7, with 8 nucleotides matching TRBD2. From germline, CDR1 is SQVTM and CDR2 ANQGSEA. The CDR3 totals 15 residues. V dropped 5 bases and J dropped 0; count of bases not matched to a gene: 9.

This clonotype was recorded at least ten times. The genes are TRBV6-5 and TRBJ2-5; D not certain. The CDR3 runs to 13 residues. From germline, CDR1 is MNHEY and CDR2 SVGAGI. V gave up 6 bases and J gave up 4 bases, with 12 bases separating them. The CDR3 nucleotides read TGTGCCAGCAGCCCGGTGTTGCGAGAGACCCAGTACTTC. It specifies CASSPVLRETQYF.

The chain recombines TRBV30 with TRBJ2-1; 8 bases align to TRBD1. The CDR3 is 16 amino acids. With 5 bases clipped from V and 12 bases from J, the junction kept 21 bases outside the gene matches. From germline, CDR1 is GTSNPN and CDR2 SVGIG (reference sequence). As DNA, the CDR3 is TGTGCCTGGGAGGCCCTTCCAGGGGGCCTCACAGATACGCAGTTCTTC. It specifies CAWEALPGGLTDTQFF. The entire variable domain, with the rest obtained from reference TRBV30 and TRBJ2-1, is as follows: SQTIHQWPATLVQPVGSPLSLECTVEGTSNPNLYWYRQAAGRGLQLLFYSVGIGQISSEVPQNLSASRPQDRQFILSSKKLLLSDSGFYLCAWEALPGGLTDTQFFGPGTRLTVL.

This clonotype is judged medium-sized (0.01 to 0.1%). V gene TRBV9 combines with J gene TRBJ1-3; D gene unclear. The V gene lost 3 bases and the J gene lost 4 bases, with 17 bases spanning the gap. This CDR3 contains 16 residues. Germline CDR1 reads SGDLS; CDR2 reads YYNGEE. This chain's CDR3 is CASSAAPEPRGNTIYF. The CDR3 region has the DNA TGTGCCAGCAGCGCTGCCCCAGAGCCTCGGGGAAACACCATATATTTT. Using reference TRBV9 and TRBJ1-3 for the parts outside the CDR3, the full variable domain is DSGVTQTPKHLITATGQRVTLRCSPRSGDLSVYWYQQSLDQGLQFLIQYYNGEERAKGNILERFSAQQFPDLHSELNLSSLELGDSALYFCASSAAPEPRGNTIYFGEGSWLTVV.

This clonotype was detected once. This chain connects TRBV20-1 to TRBJ1-6, with D maybe TRBD1 (5 bases). The CDR3 has 17 amino acids. V gave up 0 bases and J gave up 0 bases, with 12 bases separating them. CDR1 is DFQATT and CDR2 is SNEGSKA in the germline V gene (reference sequence). CDR3 region: CSARDLAGSSYNSPLHF. DNA of the CDR3: TGCAGTGCTAGAGATCTGGCAGGGAGCTCCTATAATTCACCCCTCCACTTT.

Remarks on this clonotype: Germline and junction disagree at one end, which may indicate a read error. The rearrangement uses TRBV5-1 and TRBJ1-2; D gene unclear. There are 14 residues in the CDR3. CDR1 is SGHRS, CDR2 YFSETQ, per germline. Here the CDR3 DNA reads TGCGCCAGCAGCCCAATCGGACCTAACTATGGCTGCACCTTC. It translates to CASSPIGPNYGCTF.

This chain links TRBV29-1 with TRBJ2-7, with D possibly matching TRBD1 (6 bases). The V end lost 8 bases, the J end lost 5 bases, and 16 bases lay between the germline ends. This CDR3 is built from 12 residues. CDR1 and CDR2 (germline): SQVTM, ANQGSEA. The CDR3 DNA follows: TGCAGCTCTCTGGCAGGGGCGGACGAGCAGTACTTC. Translating gives CSSLAGADEQYF.

V and J are TRBV7-3 and TRBJ1-1; 7 bases map to TRBD1. This CDR3 has 14 amino acids. Trimming at V came to 5 bases and at J to 4 bases, leaving 7 bases not matched to a gene. Germline V lookup: CDR1 SGHTA, CDR2 FQGTGA. CDR3 sequence (DNA): TGTGCCAGCAGCCTCCCGACAGGGCGCACTGAAGCTTTCTTT. Its protein product is CASSLPTGRTEAFF.

This clonotype was detected ten times or more. The chain links TRBV3-1 to TRBJ1-1; tentatively, D is TRBD1 (6 bases). The CDR3 is made up of 12 amino acids. The ends were cut back, 2 bases at V and 8 bases at J, with 9 bases in the middle. Germline V CDR1 and CDR2: LGHDT, YNNKEL (reference sequence). CDR3 region: CASSQNREEAFF. Written as DNA, the CDR3 is TGTGCCAGCAGCCAAAACAGGGAGGAAGCTTTCTTT.

The rearrangement joins TRBV9 to TRBJ1-3, with 10 nucleotides matching TRBD1. The CDR3 spans 16 residues. J was trimmed by 4 bases and V by 0 bases; bases with no gene match: 4. Germline V lookup: CDR1 SGDLS, CDR2 YYNGEE. CDR3 nucleotides: TGTGCCAGCAGCGTAGGACAGGGGGCTTCAGGAAACACCATATATTTT. Translated, it gives CASSVGQGASGNTIYF.

The chain has TRBV6-1 and TRBJ1-5; 8 bases align to TRBD1. The CDR3 sequence is 16 residues long. CDR1 is MNHNS, CDR2 SASEGT, per germline. V was pared by 2 bases and J by 3 bases, with 6 bases of the junction left unmatched. CDR3 loop: CASSEQGTGYNQPQHF. The CDR3 DNA reads as TGTGCCAGCAGTGAACAGGGGACAGGTTACAATCAGCCCCAGCATTTT.

The gene calls are TRBV7-3 and TRBJ2-7; 11 bases agree with TRBD2. This CDR3 spans 15 amino acids. The V segment lost 3 bases and the J segment 7 bases; nucleotides outside the gene matches: 8. CDR1 is SGHTA and CDR2 is FQGTGA in the germline V gene. CDR3 DNA sequence: TGTGCCAGCAGCTTGCAATACGGGACTAGCGGTGAGCAGTACTTC. Amino acids: CASSLQYGTSGEQYF.

To note about this clonotype: An end of the junction does not agree with germline; a read error may underlie this. As DNA, the CDR3 is TGTGCCAGTAGTATGCGTGGGTATCAGTTAGCGGGAGCACGATACTACGGGCAGTACTTC. As protein: CASSMRGYQLAGARYYGQYF. The chain combines TRBV19 with TRBJ2-7, with 9 bases lining up with TRBD2. This CDR3 spans 20 amino acids. The V gene's germline CDR1 is LNHDA and CDR2 SQIVND (reference sequence).

This clonotype has just one count. The rearrangement links TRBV28 to TRBJ1-5, with D perhaps TRBD1 (6 bases). CDR3 length: 16 amino acids. V was trimmed by 4 bases and J by 0 bases, leaving 13 bases between them. CDR1 MDHEN and CDR2 SYDVKM come from the germline V gene. In DNA, the CDR3 is TGTGCCAGCAGTTATCAACAGGGAAATAGCAATCAGCCCCAGCATTTT. Encoded protein: CASSYQQGNSNQPQHF. The whole variable domain, filled in from reference TRBV28 and TRBJ1-5, reads DVKVTQSSRYLVKRTGEKVFLECVQDMDHENMFWYRQDPGLGLRLIYFSYDVKMKEKGDIPEGYSVSREKKERFSLILESASTNQTSMYLCASSYQQGNSNQPQHFGDGTRLSIL.

This clonotype has at least ten counts. The rearrangement uses TRBV6-5 and TRBJ2-2, with a tentative D call TRBD2 (6 bases). In germline, CDR1 is MNHEY, CDR2 SVGAGI. The CDR3 sequence is 14 residues long. The V end lost 8 bases, the J end lost 6 bases, and 16 bases lay between the germline ends. CDR3: CASAGTRGSGELFF. The CDR3 nucleotides read TGTGCCAGCGCCGGGACTCGCGGGTCCGGGGAGCTGTTTTTT.

The chain recombines TRBV7-9 with TRBJ2-1; 9 nucleotides match TRBD2. The CDR3 contains 18 residues. Losses at the gene ends were 5 bases for V and 1 base for J; bases not matched to a gene: 12. In germline, CDR1 is SEHNR, CDR2 FQNEAQ (reference sequence). CDR3 in amino acids: CASSGVGSGSTSYNEQFF. Here the CDR3 DNA reads TGTGCCAGCAGCGGGGTGGGTAGCGGGAGTACATCCTACAATGAGCAGTTCTTC.

The chain couples TRBV15 to TRBJ2-7; maybe TRBD1 (5 bases). The CDR3 covers 13 residues. The germline V and J ends were trimmed by 0 bases and 5 bases, with 8 bases remaining between them. The germline gives CDR1 LNHNV, CDR2 YYDKDF (reference sequence). CDR3 region: CATSREGADEQYF. The DNA for the CDR3 is TGTGCCACCAGCAGAGAAGGGGCAGACGAGCAGTACTTC.

This chain links TRBV7-2 with TRBJ1-2; possibly TRBD1 for D (5 bases). Trimming removed 6 bases from V and 3 bases from J, with 17 bases in between. The CDR3 is 15 amino acids. From germline, CDR1 is SGHTA and CDR2 FQGNSA. This chain's CDR3 is CASRRTIQAHYGYTF. In nucleotides, the CDR3 is TGTGCCAGCAGACGAACCATACAGGCGCACTATGGCTACACCTTC.